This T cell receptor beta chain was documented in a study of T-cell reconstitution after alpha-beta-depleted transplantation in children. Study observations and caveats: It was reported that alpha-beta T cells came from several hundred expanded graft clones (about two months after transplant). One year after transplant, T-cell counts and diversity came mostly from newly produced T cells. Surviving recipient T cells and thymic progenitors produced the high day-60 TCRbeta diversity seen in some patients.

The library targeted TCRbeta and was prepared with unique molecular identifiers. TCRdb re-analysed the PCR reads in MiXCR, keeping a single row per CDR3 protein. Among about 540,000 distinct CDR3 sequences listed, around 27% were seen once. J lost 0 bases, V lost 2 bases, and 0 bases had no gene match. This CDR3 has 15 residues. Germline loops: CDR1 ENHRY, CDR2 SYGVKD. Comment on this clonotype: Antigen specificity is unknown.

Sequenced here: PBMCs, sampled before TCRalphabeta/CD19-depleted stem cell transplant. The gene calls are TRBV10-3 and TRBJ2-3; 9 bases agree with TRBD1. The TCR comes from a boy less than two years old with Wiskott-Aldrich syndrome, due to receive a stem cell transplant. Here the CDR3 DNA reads TGTGCCATCAGTGAGGGGACAGGGAGCACAGATACGCAGTATTTT. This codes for CAISEGTGSTDTQYF.